Below are 11 T cell receptor beta chains sequenced from a single sample in a study of cytomegalovirus exposure and HLA in healthy donors. Researchers ran the PCR with 60 Vbeta and 13 Jbeta primers. The table came from immunoSEQ multiplex PCR; TCRdb's copy has only in-frame clones and leaves some out. This table has about 180,000 clones, 79% appearing once. Sample: PBMCs. These receptor sequences come from a woman in her 40s in good health and CMV-seronegative.

This clone was seen a single time. The chain joins TRBV5-1 to TRBJ2-1; D is undetermined. This CDR3 spans 13 amino acids. V was shortened by 7 bases and J by 7 bases, with 15 bases between the two germline ends. Germline V gene sequence: CDR1 SGHRS, CDR2 YFSETQ. In DNA form, the CDR3 reads TGCGCCAGCCGCGTCCCAGGTCGTAATGAGCAGTTCTTC. Protein: CASRVPGRNEQFF.

The chain joins TRBV4-2 to TRBJ1-2; weak D call: TRBD1 (5 bases). The CDR3 runs 16 residues. The germline V gene encodes CDR1 LGHNA and CDR2 YNFKEQ. V lost 1 base, J lost 0 bases, and 12 bases lay in between. The CDR3 region is CASSQVMDTANYGYTF. CDR3 bases: TGTGCCAGCAGCCAAGTTATGGACACCGCTAACTATGGCTACACCTTC.

The chain links TRBV6-1 to TRBJ1-5; no clear D gene. The CDR3 has 15 residues. Germline V gene data show CDR1 as MNHNS and CDR2 as SASEGT. Trimming left V 6 bases short and J 5 bases short, with 17 bases between. The CDR3 region has the DNA TGTGCCAGCAGGCTGGCCGGGTTGTCGTATCAGCCCCAGCATTTT. Protein: CASRLAGLSYQPQHF.

CDR3 region: CASSPAAGVGNTEAFF. CDR3 sequence (DNA): TGTGCCAGCTCACCGGCGGCGGGAGTGGGGAACACTGAAGCTTTCTTT. The genes are TRBV18 and TRBJ1-1; D gene uncertain. Germline V gene sequence: CDR1 KGHSH, CDR2 LQKENI. There are 16 residues in the CDR3. V was shortened by 3 bases and J by 1 base, with 15 bases between the two germline ends.

The chain combines TRBV19 with TRBJ2-2, with 8 bases matching TRBD1. The CDR3 loop spans 15 amino acids. V shed 6 bases, J shed 5 bases, and the junction held 8 bases outside the gene matches. Germline assignment: CDR1 LNHDA and CDR2 SQIVND (reference sequence). This chain's CDR3 is CASRKGRGPTGELFF. The CDR3 region has the DNA TGTGCCAGTAGGAAGGGCAGGGGGCCGACCGGGGAGCTGTTTTTT.

The V call is TRBV5-4, the J call TRBJ2-2; 11 positions match TRBD2. CDR3 size: 15 residues. CDR1 is SGHNT and CDR2 is YYREEE in the germline V gene (reference sequence). Trimming cost V 4 bases and J 5 bases; bases outside gene matches: 4. The CDR3 spells CASSRLAGNTGELFF. CDR3 DNA: TGTGCCAGCAGCCGACTAGCGGGAAATACCGGGGAGCTGTTTTTT.

The chain carries TRBV18 and TRBJ1-2; D is ambiguous. CDR1 and CDR2 from the germline V gene are KGHSH and LQKENI. The V end was cut by 2 bases, the J end by 8 bases, with 15 bases between. This CDR3 has 14 amino acids. CDR3 nucleotides: TGTGCCAGCTCACCATTCCCCGACACGGAAGGCTACACCTTC. The encoded protein is CASSPFPDTEGYTF.

The chain is built from TRBV10-3 and TRBJ1-1; the match to TRBD1 covers 7 bases. Trimming at V came to 1 base and at J to 11 bases, leaving 1 base not matched to a gene. This CDR3 region has 11 residues. Germline V gene sequence: CDR1 ENHRY, CDR2 SYGVKD. The CDR3 loop reads CAISELDRAFF. As DNA, the CDR3 is TGTGCCATCAGTGAGTTGGACAGGGCTTTCTTT.

The chain joins TRBV7-2 to TRBJ2-3; 8 bases agree with TRBD2. In germline, CDR1 is SGHTA, CDR2 FQGNSA. This CDR3 has 15 amino acids. V shed 2 bases and J 1 base; nucleotides not matched to a gene: 2. The CDR3 loop reads CASSLTSGGTDTQYF. The CDR3 DNA follows: TGTGCCAGCAGCTTAACTAGCGGAGGCACAGATACGCAGTATTTT.

The V call is TRBV19, the J call TRBJ2-1, with a tentative D call TRBD1 (5 bases). Trimming left V 1 base short and J 8 bases short, with 15 bases between. CDR3 length: 15 residues. The germline V gene encodes CDR1 LNHDA and CDR2 SQIVND (reference sequence). Here the CDR3 reads CASSIGGRGRDEQFF. The CDR3 nucleotides read TGTGCCAGTAGTATAGGTGGAAGGGGTCGTGATGAGCAGTTCTTC.

A single count supports this clone. This chain uses TRBV9 with TRBJ1-2, with D uncertain. The CDR3 covers 12 residues. Germline assignment: CDR1 SGDLS and CDR2 YYNGEE. V dropped 5 bases and J dropped 8 bases, with 13 bases sitting between them. Here the CDR3 DNA reads TGTGCCAGCAGGGAGGGAGGGTCGGGCTACACCTTC. This gives the protein CASREGGSGYTF.